This T cell receptor beta chain emerged from a study of T cells in Graves' hyperthyroidism and ophthalmopathy. This clonotype was picked up many times. Amplification of TCR beta CDR3 regions was performed using RNA transcripts as template. First-round RT-PCR of the TCR CDR3 relied on the HTBI primer set. TCRdb re-called the multiplex PCR reads through MiXCR, storing one row per CDR3 protein. The sample shows roughly 57,000 distinct CDR3 sequences, about 50% of them seen only once. Germline trimming cut 0 bases from V and 1 base from J; bases unmatched to any gene: 4. Germline CDR1 reads LNHNV; CDR2 reads YYDKDF (reference sequence). This CDR3 comprises 17 residues.

Sequenced: blood. This receptor was identified in a woman aged 55-70 years with Graves' ophthalmopathy. The V and J genes are TRBV15 and TRBJ2-1, with 9 nucleotides matching TRBD2. The CDR3 loop reads CATSRDQAGGSYNEQFF. The CDR3 DNA is TGTGCCACCAGCAGAGATCAAGCGGGAGGTTCCTACAATGAGCAGTTCTTC.